The 27 T cell receptor beta chains in this list originate from one sample, sequenced in a study of CD8 T cells in Susac syndrome. Random hexamers primed reverse transcription of about 0.5 to 1 ug RNA. TCRdb re-called the immunoSEQ multiplex PCR reads through MiXCR, storing one row per CDR3 protein. The sample consists of around 190,000 distinct CDR3 sequences, around 96% of them appearing once. Input material: CD4+ T cells from PBMCs. These receptors were taken from a human donor in good health.

This chain uses TRBV3-1 with TRBJ2-1; TRBD2 matches 10 bases. The V segment lost 6 bases and the J segment 10 bases; nucleotides outside the gene matches: 6. In germline, CDR1 is LGHDT, CDR2 YNNKEL (reference sequence). CDR3 length equals 13 residues. The CDR3 loop reads CASRSGTSEEQFF. The CDR3 DNA reads TGTGCCAGCAGGTCCGGGACTAGCGAAGAGCAGTTCTTC.

The rearrangement uses TRBV3-1 and TRBJ2-3; 7 positions match TRBD2. V was pared by 6 bases and J by 3 bases, with 12 bases of the junction left unmatched. Germline lookup yields CDR1 LGHDT and CDR2 YNNKEL (reference sequence). There are 16 residues in the CDR3. CDR3 sequence reads: CASRRSGEGGTDTQYF. For the CDR3, the DNA is TGTGCCAGCAGGCGCTCGGGGGAGGGCGGGACAGATACGCAGTATTTT.

The table lists this clonotype with a count of one. V is TRBV27 and J is TRBJ2-3, with D unclear. CDR1 is MNHEY and CDR2 is SMNVEV in the germline V gene (reference sequence). The CDR3 totals 13 residues. V gave up 7 bases and J gave up 2 bases, with 10 bases separating them. CDR3 nucleotide sequence: TGTGCCAGCATGGGCCAGACCACAGATACGCAGTATTTT. Translating gives CASMGQTTDTQYF.

V gene TRBV18 combines with J gene TRBJ2-1; the D gene is possibly TRBD2 (7 bases). V gave up 6 bases and J gave up 8 bases, with 14 bases separating them. This CDR3 has 13 amino acids. The germline CDR1 and CDR2 sequences are KGHSH and LQKENI. In DNA form, the CDR3 reads TGTGCCAGCTCGCTCCCGGGGGGCGATGAGCAGTTCTTC. Translating it yields CASSLPGGDEQFF.

The V gene is TRBV12-3 or TRBV12-4, the J gene TRBJ1-5; D gene ambiguous. This CDR3 contains 12 residues. Deletions cut 3 bases from V and 7 bases from J, with 7 bases between. In DNA form, the CDR3 reads TGTGCCAGCAGTTTTATGCCGCAGCCCCAGCATTTT. Translating it yields CASSFMPQPQHF.

The V gene is TRBV3-1, the J gene TRBJ1-2; 8 bases line up with TRBD1. This CDR3 contains 14 residues. Germline CDR1 is LGHDT and CDR2 is YNNKEL (reference sequence). Trimming cost V 1 base and J 8 bases; bases outside gene matches: 6. The CDR3 reads CASSQATGVEGYTF. The CDR3 DNA sequence: TGTGCCAGCAGCCAAGCGACAGGGGTTGAAGGCTACACCTTC.

J is TRBJ2-2 and V is TRBV30; TRBD2 matches at 8 bases. V lost 7 bases to trimming and J lost 4 bases; unmatched junction nucleotides: 8. Germline CDR1 and CDR2: GTSNPN and SVGIG (reference sequence). The CDR3 has 14 amino acids. The CDR3 sequence is CASEMSGSTGELFF. CDR3 nucleotides: TGTGCCTCCGAAATGAGCGGGAGCACCGGGGAGCTGTTTTTT.

V gene TRBV3-1 combines with J gene TRBJ2-1; 12 nucleotides line up with TRBD2. The CDR3 is 15 amino acids. Trimming at V came to 3 bases and at J to 8 bases, leaving 5 bases not matched to a gene. Germline values: CDR1 LGHDT, CDR2 YNNKEL (reference sequence). The CDR3 protein is CASSQTSGSFYEQFF. The CDR3, as DNA: TGTGCCAGCAGCCAGACTAGCGGGAGTTTCTATGAGCAGTTCTTC.

V usage is TRBV29-1 and J usage is TRBJ2-7; D is ambiguous. CDR1 and CDR2 from the germline V gene are SQVTM and ANQGSEA. The V gene lost 8 bases and the J gene lost 0 bases, with 11 bases spanning the gap. The CDR3 has 12 amino acids. CDR3 nucleotides: TGCAGCTACGGACGGACCTCCTACGAGCAGTACTTC. Translation: CSYGRTSYEQYF.

This sequence joins TRBV20-1 and TRBJ2-1; 15 positions agree with TRBD2. From germline, CDR1 is DFQATT and CDR2 SNEGSKA (reference sequence). The CDR3 extends over 19 amino acids. Trimming removed 2 bases from V and 0 bases from J; junction bases left unmatched: 8. The CDR3 spells CSARSPGLAGGSSYNEQFF. The DNA of the CDR3 is TGCAGTGCTAGATCCCCGGGACTAGCGGGAGGCAGCTCCTACAATGAGCAGTTCTTC.

The chain has TRBV12-3 or TRBV12-4 and TRBJ2-4; TRBD1 is a possible D gene (6 bases). Trimming pared 6 bases from V and 5 bases from J, leaving 17 bases between. This CDR3 spans 15 amino acids. As DNA, the CDR3 is TGTGCCAGCAGCCGCCCCGGGACATCACAAAACATTCAGTACTTC. Its protein is CASSRPGTSQNIQYF.

The chain links TRBV30 to TRBJ2-2; D uncertain. Trimming removed 0 bases from V and 8 bases from J, with 7 bases in between. The CDR3 runs 12 residues. Germline CDR1 GTSNPN, CDR2 SVGIG (reference sequence). Written as DNA, the CDR3 is TGTGCCTGGAGTGTACAATATGGGGAGCTGTTTTTT. It translates to CAWSVQYGELFF.

The rearrangement links TRBV28 to TRBJ2-1; D is tentatively TRBD1 or TRBD2 (5 bases each). Per germline, CDR1 MDHEN and CDR2 SYDVKM. The CDR3 extends over 13 amino acids. V dropped 7 bases and J dropped 8 bases, with 15 bases sitting between them. As DNA, the CDR3 is TGTGCCAGCAAGGGACCAACGTGGGATGAGCAGTTCTTC. This codes for CASKGPTWDEQFF.

This clonotype was recorded once. V usage is TRBV12-5 and J usage is TRBJ2-1; tentatively, D is TRBD2 (7 bases). Trimming left V 5 bases short and J 5 bases short, with 13 bases between. CDR1 LGHNT and CDR2 FRNRAP come from the germline V gene. CDR3 length equals 14 residues. CDR3 in DNA: TGTGCTAGTGGTGGAAAGGGGGGGGACAATGAGCAGTTCTTC. Translated: CASGGKGGDNEQFF.

The J gene is TRBJ2-7, the V gene TRBV1; the listed D gene, TRBD2, was not tested against the DNA. TRBV1 counts as a pseudogene. This CDR3 is 11 amino acids long. The CDR3 DNA reads as TGCACCAGCGCTAGGCGTTCGGAGAAGTACTTC. It yields the protein CTSARRSEKYF.

V is TRBV27 and J is TRBJ2-2; TRBD1 is a possible D gene (6 bases). CDR3 length: 14 amino acids. The V gene lost 8 bases and the J gene lost 3 bases, with 13 bases spanning the gap. CDR1 and CDR2 from the germline V gene are MNHEY and SMNVEV (reference sequence). The CDR3 spells CASRAQGYTGELFF. The CDR3 DNA sequence: TGTGCCAGCCGCGCTCAGGGGTACACCGGGGAGCTGTTTTTT.

J is TRBJ1-4 and V is TRBV30; the D gene is possibly TRBD1 (6 bases). The CDR3 has 16 residues. Germline V gene data show CDR1 as GTSNPN and CDR2 as SVGIG (reference sequence). V shed 0 bases and J shed 4 bases, with 15 bases lying between them. The CDR3 is CAWSVTGARGNEKLFF. CDR3 sequence (DNA): TGTGCCTGGAGTGTAACGGGGGCGCGGGGTAATGAAAAACTGTTTTTT.

This clonotype has only one observation. V and J are TRBV29-1 and TRBJ1-1; D perhaps matches TRBD1 (5 bases). V was pared by 3 bases and J by 5 bases, with 13 bases between. The CDR3 extends over 13 amino acids. CDR1 and CDR2 from the germline V gene are SQVTM and ANQGSEA. The chain's CDR3 is CSVESGAWTEAFF. The CDR3 DNA is TGCAGCGTTGAGTCTGGGGCTTGGACTGAAGCTTTCTTT.

This chain links TRBV7-2 with TRBJ2-3; 12 nucleotides match TRBD2. CDR1 and CDR2 from the germline V gene are SGHTA and FQGNSA. V lost 5 bases, J lost 5 bases, and 8 bases stayed unmatched. The CDR3 is 16 residues long. This CDR3 is CASSRASGRGGDTQYF. The CDR3 bases are TGTGCCAGCAGCCGAGCTAGCGGGAGGGGTGGAGATACGCAGTATTTT.

The chain has TRBV28 and TRBJ1-1; D not resolved. Trimming shortened V by 3 bases and J by 1 base, and 3 bases separated the two germline ends. This CDR3 has 12 residues. The V gene's germline CDR1 is MDHEN and CDR2 SYDVKM. The CDR3 sequence: CASSFGNTEAFF. The DNA of the CDR3 is TGTGCCAGCAGTTTCGGGAACACTGAAGCTTTCTTT.

The gene calls are TRBV12-3 or TRBV12-4 and TRBJ1-5; perhaps TRBD1 as D (5 bases). V was trimmed by 4 bases and J by 5 bases, leaving 15 bases between them. This CDR3 has 15 residues. This CDR3 is CASSWDGDGYQPQHF. CDR3 bases: TGTGCCAGCAGTTGGGACGGCGATGGGTATCAGCCCCAGCATTTT.

This clonotype has only one observation. The chain carries TRBV24-1 and TRBJ2-7, with D tentatively TRBD2 (6 bases). The V gene's germline CDR1 is KGHDR and CDR2 SFDVKD. V lost 5 bases and J 3 bases, leaving 7 bases between the germline ends. The CDR3 sequence is 12 residues long. The CDR3 is CATSVGGYEQYF. CDR3 bases: TGTGCCACCAGTGTCGGGGGCTACGAGCAGTACTTC.

The chain links TRBV7-2 to TRBJ2-1, with 10 positions matching TRBD2. V shed 5 bases and J 7 bases; nucleotides not matched to a gene: 11. CDR3 size: 16 residues. Germline-derived CDR1 and CDR2 are SGHTA and FQGNSA. CDR3 bases: TGTGCCAGCAGCCGGACCCTAGCGGGAGATCGGAATGAGCAGTTCTTC. This translates into CASSRTLAGDRNEQFF.

This clonotype is a singleton in its sample. CDR3 region: CSVEVQGASYEQYF. The DNA for the CDR3 is TGCAGCGTTGAAGTTCAGGGGGCCAGCTACGAGCAGTACTTC. The chain employs TRBV29-1 and TRBJ2-7, with 8 nucleotides matching TRBD1. Germline V gene lookup returns CDR1 SQVTM and CDR2 ANQGSEA. This CDR3 is built from 14 residues. Germline trimming cut 1 base from V and 3 bases from J; bases unmatched to any gene: 5.

CDR3 sequence: CASSHRQGDGYTF. As DNA, the CDR3 is TGTGCCAGCAGCCACAGGCAGGGTGACGGCTACACCTTC. This chain connects TRBV3-1 to TRBJ1-2, with D possibly being TRBD1 (5 bases). The CDR3 covers 13 residues. V lost 3 bases to trimming and J lost 8 bases, with 13 bases between them. Looked up from germline, CDR1 is LGHDT and CDR2 is YNNKEL (reference sequence).

The J gene is TRBJ2-3, the V gene TRBV7-2; D is unresolved. Trimming removed 0 bases from V and 2 bases from J, with 6 bases in between. The CDR3 length is 14 residues. Looked up from germline, CDR1 is SGHTA and CDR2 is FQGNSA. The CDR3 loop reads CASSLAGLTDTQYF. The CDR3 DNA reads as TGTGCCAGCAGCTTAGCAGGGCTCACAGATACGCAGTATTTT.

The chain carries TRBV20-1 and TRBJ2-7; D is uncertain. In germline, CDR1 is DFQATT, CDR2 SNEGSKA (reference sequence). CDR3 length: 12 residues. V lost 1 base and J 5 bases, leaving 9 bases between the germline ends. CDR3 residues: CSARGDQDEQYF. Here the CDR3 DNA reads TGCAGTGCTAGAGGGGATCAGGACGAGCAGTACTTC.